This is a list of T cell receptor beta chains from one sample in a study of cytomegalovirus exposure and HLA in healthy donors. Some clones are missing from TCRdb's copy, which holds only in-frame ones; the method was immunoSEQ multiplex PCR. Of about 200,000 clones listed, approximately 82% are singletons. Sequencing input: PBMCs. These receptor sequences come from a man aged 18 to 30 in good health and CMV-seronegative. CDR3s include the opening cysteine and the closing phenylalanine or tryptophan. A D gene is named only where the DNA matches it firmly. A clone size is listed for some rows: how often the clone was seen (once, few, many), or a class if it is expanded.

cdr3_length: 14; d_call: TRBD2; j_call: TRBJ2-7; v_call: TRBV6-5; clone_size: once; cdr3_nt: TGTGCCAGCAGTGAGCGGGAACTAGCGCGCGAGCAGTACTTC; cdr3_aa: CASSERELAREQYF
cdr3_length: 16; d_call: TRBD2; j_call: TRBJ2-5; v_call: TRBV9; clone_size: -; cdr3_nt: TGTGCCAGCAGCCCCCGGGAGGGAGGGCCTGGAGAGACCCAGTACTTC; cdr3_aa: CASSPREGGPGETQYF
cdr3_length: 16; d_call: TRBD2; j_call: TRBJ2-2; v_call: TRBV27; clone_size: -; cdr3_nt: TGTGCCAGCAGGGGCGCGAGCGGGACTTACACCGGGGAGCTGTTTTTT; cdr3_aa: CASRGASGTYTGELFF
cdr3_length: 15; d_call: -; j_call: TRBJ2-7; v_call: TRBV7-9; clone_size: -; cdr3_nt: TGTGCCAGCAGCTTAGACGGCGGGCTCTCCTACGAGCAGTACTTC; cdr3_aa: CASSLDGGLSYEQYF
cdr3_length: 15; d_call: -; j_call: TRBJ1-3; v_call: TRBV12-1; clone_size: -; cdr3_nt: TGTGCCAGCAGGGTGGGCGGGGGGCATGGAAACACCATATATTTT; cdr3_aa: CASRVGGGHGNTIYF
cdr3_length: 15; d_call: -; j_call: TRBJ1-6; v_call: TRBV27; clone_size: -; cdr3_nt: TGTGCCAGCAGTTTATTTCCAGGGATGAATTCACCCCTCCACTTT; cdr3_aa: CASSLFPGMNSPLHF
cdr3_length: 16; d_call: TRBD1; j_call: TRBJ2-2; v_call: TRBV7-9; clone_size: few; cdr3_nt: TGTTCCAGCAGCTTCCCGAGGACAGGGAACACCGGGGAGCTGTTTTTT; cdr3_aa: CSSSFPRTGNTGELFF
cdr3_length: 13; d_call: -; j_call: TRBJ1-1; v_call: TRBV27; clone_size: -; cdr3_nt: TGTGCCAGCAGCAGAACAGTGAACACTGAAGCTTTCTTT; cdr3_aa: CASSRTVNTEAFF
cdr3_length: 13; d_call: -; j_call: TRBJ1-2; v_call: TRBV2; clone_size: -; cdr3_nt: TGTGCCAGCAGTACAGATGGCGCCTATGGCTACACCTTC; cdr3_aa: CASSTDGAYGYTF
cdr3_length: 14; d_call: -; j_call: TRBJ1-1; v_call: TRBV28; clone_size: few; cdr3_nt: TGTGCCAGCAGGCCGGGACATTTGAACACTGAAGCTTTCTTT; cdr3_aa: CASRPGHLNTEAFF
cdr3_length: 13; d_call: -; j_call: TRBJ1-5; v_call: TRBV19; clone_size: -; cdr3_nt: TGTGCCAGTAGTCCCCCGACAGGTGGGGCCCAGCATTTT; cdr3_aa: CASSPPTGGAQHF
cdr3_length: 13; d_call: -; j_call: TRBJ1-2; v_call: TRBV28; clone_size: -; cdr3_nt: TGTGCCAGCAGCCTCGACAGGTTCTATGGCTACACCTTC; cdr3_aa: CASSLDRFYGYTF
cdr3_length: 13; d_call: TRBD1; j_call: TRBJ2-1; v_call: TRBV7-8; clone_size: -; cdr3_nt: TGTGCCAGCAGCACAAGACAGGGTAGTGAGCAGTTCTTC; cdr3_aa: CASSTRQGSEQFF
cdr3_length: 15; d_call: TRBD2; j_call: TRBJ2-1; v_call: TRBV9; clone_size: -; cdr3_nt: TGTGCCAGCACCCCGGGCGGGAGGGCGGACAATGAGCAGTTCTTC; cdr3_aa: CASTPGGRADNEQFF
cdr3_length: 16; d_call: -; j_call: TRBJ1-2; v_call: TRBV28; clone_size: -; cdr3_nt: TGTGCCAGCAGTTTATCATTGATAGGGACACACTATGGCTACACCTTC; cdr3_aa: CASSLSLIGTHYGYTF
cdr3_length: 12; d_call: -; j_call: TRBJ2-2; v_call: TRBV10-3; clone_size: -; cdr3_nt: TGTGCCACCAGACGGAGCACCGGGGAGCTGTTTTTT; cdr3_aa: CATRRSTGELFF
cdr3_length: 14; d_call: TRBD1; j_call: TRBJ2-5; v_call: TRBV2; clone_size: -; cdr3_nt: TGTGCCAGCAGGGTCGGGACAGGGGGGAGGGGCCAGTACTTC; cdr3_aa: CASRVGTGGRGQYF
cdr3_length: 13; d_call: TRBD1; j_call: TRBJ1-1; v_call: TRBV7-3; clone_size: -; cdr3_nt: TGTGCCAGCAGCTTAGACAGGGTGACTGAAGCTTTCTTT; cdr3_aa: CASSLDRVTEAFF
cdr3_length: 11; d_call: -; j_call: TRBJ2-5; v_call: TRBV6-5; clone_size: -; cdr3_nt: TGTGCCAGCAGCCACTCCGGGACCCAGTACTTC; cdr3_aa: CASSHSGTQYF
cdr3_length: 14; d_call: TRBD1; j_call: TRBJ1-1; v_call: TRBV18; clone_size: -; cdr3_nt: TGTGCCAGCTCACCTTCCGGACAGGGGGCTGAAGCTTTCTTT; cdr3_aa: CASSPSGQGAEAFF
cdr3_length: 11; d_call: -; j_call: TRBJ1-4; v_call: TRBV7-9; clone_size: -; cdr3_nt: TGTGCCAGCAGCCGATCCGGAAAACTGTTTTTT; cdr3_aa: CASSRSGKLFF
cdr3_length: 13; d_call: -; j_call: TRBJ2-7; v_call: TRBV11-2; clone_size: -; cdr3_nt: TGTGCCAGCAGCTTGGGAGGTACCTACGAGCAGTACTTC; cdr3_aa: CASSLGGTYEQYF
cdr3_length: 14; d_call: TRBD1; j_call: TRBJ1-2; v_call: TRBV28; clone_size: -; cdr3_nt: TGTGCCAGCAGTGCCCCCTGGACAGGGGGGGGCTACACCTTC; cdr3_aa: CASSAPWTGGGYTF
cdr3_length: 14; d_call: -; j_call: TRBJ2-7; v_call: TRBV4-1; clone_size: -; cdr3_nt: TGCGCCAGCAGCCAAAATCCGAGCTCCTACGAGCAGTACTTC; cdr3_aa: CASSQNPSSYEQYF
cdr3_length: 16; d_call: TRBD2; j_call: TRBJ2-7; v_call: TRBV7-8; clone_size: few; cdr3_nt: TGTGCCAGCAGCCAAGGGGAGGTAGCGGGATTCTACGAGCAGTACTTC; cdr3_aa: CASSQGEVAGFYEQYF
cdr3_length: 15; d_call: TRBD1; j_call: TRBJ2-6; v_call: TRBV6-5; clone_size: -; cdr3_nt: TGTGCCAGCAGAACGGGGACAGCTGGGGCCAACGTCCTGACTTTC; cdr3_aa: CASRTGTAGANVLTF
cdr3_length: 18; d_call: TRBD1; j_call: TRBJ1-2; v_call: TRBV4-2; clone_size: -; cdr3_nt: TGTGCCAGCAGCCACCCCACTCAGTCGGGACAGGGAAACTATGGCTACACCTTC; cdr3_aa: CASSHPTQSGQGNYGYTF
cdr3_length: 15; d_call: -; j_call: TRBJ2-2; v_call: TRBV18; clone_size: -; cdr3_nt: TGTGCCAGCTCATCTTCGCAGGTTAACACCGGGGAGCTGTTTTTT; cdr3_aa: CASSSSQVNTGELFF
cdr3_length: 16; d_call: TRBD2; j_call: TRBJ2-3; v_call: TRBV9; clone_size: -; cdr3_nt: TGTGCCAGCAGCTGGGGACTAGCGGGACTTACAGATACGCAGTATTTT; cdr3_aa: CASSWGLAGLTDTQYF
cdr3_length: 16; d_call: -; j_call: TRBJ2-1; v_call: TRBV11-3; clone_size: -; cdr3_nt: TGTGCCAGCAGCGATGGGGCTAGCGCCCCATTTGAGGAGCAGTTCTTC; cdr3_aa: CASSDGASAPFEEQFF
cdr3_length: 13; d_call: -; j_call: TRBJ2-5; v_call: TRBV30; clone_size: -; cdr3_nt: TGTGCCTGGAATTTCGGCGCGAGGGAGACCCAGTACTTC; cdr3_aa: CAWNFGARETQYF
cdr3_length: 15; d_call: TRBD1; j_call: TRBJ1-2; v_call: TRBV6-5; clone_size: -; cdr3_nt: TGTGCCAGCAGTCCCGAGTTGGAAGGGGGCATAGGCTACACCTTC; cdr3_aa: CASSPELEGGIGYTF
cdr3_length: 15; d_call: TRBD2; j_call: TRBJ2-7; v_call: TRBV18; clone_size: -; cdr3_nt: TGTGCCAGCTCACCGGTAGCGGGAGAGGCCTACGAGCAGTACTTC; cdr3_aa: CASSPVAGEAYEQYF
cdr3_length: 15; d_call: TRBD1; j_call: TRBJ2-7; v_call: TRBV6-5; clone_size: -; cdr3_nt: TGTGCCAGCATTTACCCGGGACAGGGGACCTACGAGCAGTACTTC; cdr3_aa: CASIYPGQGTYEQYF
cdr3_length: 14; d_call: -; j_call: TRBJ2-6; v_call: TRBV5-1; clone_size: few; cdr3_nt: TGCGCCAGCAGCTTCCGCTCTGGGGCCAACGTCCTGACTTTC; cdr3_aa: CASSFRSGANVLTF
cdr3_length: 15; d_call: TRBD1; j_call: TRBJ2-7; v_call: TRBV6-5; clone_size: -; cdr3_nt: TGTGCCAGCACCCAGAGCTGGACAGGCTCGAACGAGCAGTACTTC; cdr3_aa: CASTQSWTGSNEQYF
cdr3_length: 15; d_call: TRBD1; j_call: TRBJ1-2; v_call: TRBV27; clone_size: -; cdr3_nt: TGTGCCAGCAGTTACTCACCGACAGGGCTCGATGGCTACACCTTC; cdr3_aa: CASSYSPTGLDGYTF
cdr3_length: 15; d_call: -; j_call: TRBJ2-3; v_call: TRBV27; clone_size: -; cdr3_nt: TGTGCCACCAAGGACGGACAGCCAATCACAGATACGCAGTATTTT; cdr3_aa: CATKDGQPITDTQYF
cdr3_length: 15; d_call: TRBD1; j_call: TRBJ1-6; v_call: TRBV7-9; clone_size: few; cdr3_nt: TGTGCCAGCAGCCGGACAGGGACTTATAATTCACCCCTCCACTTT; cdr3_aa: CASSRTGTYNSPLHF
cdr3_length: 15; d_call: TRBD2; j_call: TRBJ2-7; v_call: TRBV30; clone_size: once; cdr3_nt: TGTGCCTGGAGGCCCACTAGCGGGATTTCCTACGAGCAGTACTTC; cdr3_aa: CAWRPTSGISYEQYF
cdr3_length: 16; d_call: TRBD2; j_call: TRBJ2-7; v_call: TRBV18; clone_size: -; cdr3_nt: TGTGCCAGCTCACTAGGACTAGCGGGAGCTCTCGACGAGCAGTACTTC; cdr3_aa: CASSLGLAGALDEQYF
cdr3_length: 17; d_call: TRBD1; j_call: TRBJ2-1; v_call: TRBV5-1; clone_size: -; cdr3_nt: TGCGCCAGCAGCTTGCTTGACAGGGGGCTTCGGGACAATGAGCAGTTCTTC; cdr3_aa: CASSLLDRGLRDNEQFF
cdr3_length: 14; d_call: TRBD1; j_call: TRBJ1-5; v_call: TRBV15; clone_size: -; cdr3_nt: TGTGCCACCAGCGTTACAGGGGGGAATCAGCCCCAGCATTTT; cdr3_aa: CATSVTGGNQPQHF
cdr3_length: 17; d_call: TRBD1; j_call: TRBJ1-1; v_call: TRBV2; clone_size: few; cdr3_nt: TGTGCCAGCAGTGAAAGGGGACAGGGGGCCAGGGACACTGAAGCTTTCTTT; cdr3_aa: CASSERGQGARDTEAFF
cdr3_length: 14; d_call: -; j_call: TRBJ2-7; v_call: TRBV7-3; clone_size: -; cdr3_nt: TGTGCCAGCAGCTTAAGATACAGTCCCTACGAGCAGTACTTC; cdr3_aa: CASSLRYSPYEQYF
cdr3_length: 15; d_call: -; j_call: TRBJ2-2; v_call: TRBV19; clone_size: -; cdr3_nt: TGTGCCAGTAGTATACCCGGGGGACCCACCGAGGAGCTGTTTTTT; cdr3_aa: CASSIPGGPTEELFF